Below are 19 T cell receptor beta chains sequenced from a single sample in a study of OX40 agonist ivuxolimab in advanced cancers. Assay: immunoSEQ multiplex PCR; the TCRdb copy retains only in-frame clones and omits some. The table has about 12,000 clones, about four fifths seen once. Specimen: CD4+ or CD8+ T cells sorted from blood, collected in a trial of the OX40 agonist ivuxolimab. These receptor sequences come from an adult with an advanced solid tumor such as melanoma, head and neck, liver or kidney cancer.

The V and J genes are TRBV11-1 and TRBJ1-1; D gene unclear. Germline V CDR1 and CDR2: SGHAT, FQDESV (reference sequence). Trimming took off 6 bases at V and 5 bases at J, with 16 bases between the two ends. CDR3 size: 14 residues. CDR3 sequence reads: CASSSKTLGTEAFF. In DNA form, the CDR3 reads TGTGCCAGCAGTTCCAAAACACTGGGGACTGAAGCTTTCTTT.

J is TRBJ2-7 and V is TRBV29-1, with D possibly matching TRBD2 (7 bases). The CDR3 totals 15 residues. V lost 4 bases, J lost 6 bases, and 22 bases lay in between. Germline-derived CDR1 and CDR2 are SQVTM and ANQGSEA. The CDR3, as DNA: TGCAGCGTTGGGGGGGGCGACAGGTGGGCCCTCGAGCAGTACTTC. It codes for CSVGGGDRWALEQYF.

This rearrangement joins TRBV2 to TRBJ1-1; D not resolved. The CDR3 spans 14 residues. The ends were cut back, 3 bases at V and 3 bases at J, with 11 bases in the middle. CDR1 SNHLY and CDR2 FYNNEI come from the germline V gene. The CDR3, as DNA: TGTGCCAGCAGTGAGACCGGTCTTTACACTGAAGCTTTCTTT. Its translation: CASSETGLYTEAFF. Together with reference TRBV2 and TRBJ1-1, the CDR3 gives the full variable domain: EPEVTQTPSHQVTQMGQEVILRCVPISNHLYFYWYRQILGQKVEFLVSFYNNEISEKSEIFDDQFSVERPDGSNFTLKIRSTKLEDSAMYFCASSETGLYTEAFFGQGTRLTVV.

The rearrangement links TRBV28 to TRBJ2-7; D might be TRBD2 (6 bases). Germline V lookup: CDR1 MDHEN, CDR2 SYDVKM. V lost 1 base, J lost 2 bases, and 12 bases lay in between. This CDR3 has 15 residues. The CDR3 is CASSLSSGEAYEQYF. CDR3 in DNA: TGTGCCAGCAGTTTATCTTCGGGAGAAGCCTACGAGCAGTACTTC.

V is TRBV6-1 and J is TRBJ2-5; TRBD1 might be the D (6 bases). Germline assignment: CDR1 MNHNS and CDR2 SASEGT. This CDR3 comprises 16 residues. V was shortened by 0 bases and J by 4 bases, with 15 bases between the two germline ends. The CDR3 bases are TGTGCCAGCAGTGAAGCGCTTCAGGGGAGAGTAGAGACCCAGTACTTC. It is translated as CASSEALQGRVETQYF.

This sequence joins TRBV5-1 and TRBJ2-5; D might be TRBD2 (6 bases). The CDR3 has 14 residues. Deletions cut 5 bases from V and 4 bases from J, with 15 bases between. The germline gives CDR1 SGHRS, CDR2 YFSETQ. The CDR3 sequence is CASREAGRLETQYF. The CDR3 DNA is TGCGCCAGCAGGGAGGCAGGGAGGTTAGAGACCCAGTACTTC.

CDR3 in amino acids: CSVKRGARGEAFF. The CDR3 DNA reads TGCAGCGTTAAACGCGGGGCGCGAGGTGAAGCTTTCTTT. The chain couples TRBV29-1 to TRBJ1-1; D might be TRBD1 (5 bases). CDR3 length: 13 residues. Germline CDR1 and CDR2: SQVTM and ANQGSEA. Trimming cost V 5 bases and J 7 bases, with 17 bases left between them.

This clone was counted a few times. The gene calls are TRBV5-1 and TRBJ1-1; TRBD1 matches at 8 bases. J lost 7 bases, V lost 3 bases, and 5 bases had no gene match. Per the germline V gene, CDR1 is SGHRS and CDR2 is YFSETQ. The CDR3 runs to 13 residues. The CDR3 region has the DNA TGCGCCAGCAGCTCCACAGGGGGTAATGAAGCTTTCTTT. Translating gives CASSSTGGNEAFF.

The chain recombines TRBV27 with TRBJ1-5; 7 bases are shared with TRBD1. The V gene's germline CDR1 is MNHEY and CDR2 SMNVEV (reference sequence). V shed 3 bases and J 4 bases; nucleotides not matched to a gene: 6. The CDR3 length is 15 residues. In nucleotides, the CDR3 is TGTGCCAGCAGTTTTATAGGGGGCGCGAATCAGCCCCAGCATTTT. It yields the protein CASSFIGGANQPQHF.

The J gene is TRBJ2-1, the V gene TRBV4-1, with 9 positions matching TRBD2. The germline gives CDR1 MGHRA, CDR2 YSYEKL. This CDR3 region has 19 residues. V dropped 3 bases and J dropped 7; count of bases not matched to a gene: 19. The CDR3 here is CASSQFPAGGRGDQNEQFF. CDR3 in DNA: TGCGCCAGCAGCCAGTTTCCAGCGGGGGGCCGTGGGGATCAGAATGAGCAGTTCTTC.

The rearrangement uses TRBV5-1 and TRBJ2-7; D unresolved. The germline V gene encodes CDR1 SGHRS and CDR2 YFSETQ. Trimming took 3 bases from V and 4 from J, leaving 14 bases between them. This CDR3 is 14 amino acids long. This CDR3 is CASSSEITAYEQYF. Here the CDR3 DNA reads TGCGCCAGCAGCTCGGAGATAACGGCTTACGAGCAGTACTTC.

The V and J genes are TRBV28 and TRBJ2-3, with D unresolved. This CDR3 is 15 amino acids long. The germline gives CDR1 MDHEN, CDR2 SYDVKM. Deletions cut 11 bases from V and 1 base from J, with 19 bases between. CDR3 loop: CAWGGPLKGTDTQYF. CDR3 coding DNA: TGTGCCTGGGGTGGTCCCCTAAAGGGCACAGATACGCAGTATTTT. The whole variable domain, filled in from reference TRBV28 and TRBJ2-3, reads DVKVTQSSRYLVKRTGEKVFLECVQDMDHENMFWYRQDPGLGLRLIYFSYDVKMKEKGDIPEGYSVSREKKERFSLILESASTNQTSMYLCAWGGPLKGTDTQYFGPGTRLTVL.

V and J are TRBV11-2 and TRBJ2-5; 7 nucleotides align to TRBD1. With V trimmed by 5 bases and J by 5 bases, 8 bases remained unmatched. This CDR3 contains 14 residues. Germline loops: CDR1 SGHAT, CDR2 FQNNGV. The CDR3 DNA reads as TGTGCCAGCAGCCCACGAGGGGGCCAGGAGACCCAGTACTTC. This codes for CASSPRGGQETQYF.

The chain recombines TRBV29-1 with TRBJ1-1; tentative D call: TRBD1 (5 bases). Trimming took 4 bases from V and 5 from J, leaving 11 bases between them. CDR1 and CDR2 (germline): SQVTM, ANQGSEA. This CDR3 comprises 12 residues. This chain's CDR3 is CSVGRQGTEAFF. The DNA of the CDR3 is TGCAGCGTTGGCCGGCAGGGAACTGAAGCTTTCTTT.

This rearrangement joins TRBV18 to TRBJ2-1; TRBD1 matches 7 bases. Germline V lookup: CDR1 KGHSH, CDR2 LQKENI. The CDR3 has 14 amino acids. With V trimmed by 3 bases and J by 3 bases, 2 bases remained unmatched. The CDR3 is CASSPTGFYNEQFF. DNA of the CDR3: TGTGCCAGCTCACCGACAGGGTTCTACAATGAGCAGTTCTTC.

This clone is medium-sized within its sample. The CDR3 region has the DNA TGTGCCAGCAGCTCAATGGGAGGGGGCAGAACTGAAGCTTTCTTT. Its translation: CASSSMGGGRTEAFF. This sequence joins TRBV7-9 and TRBJ1-1; TRBD1 aligns across 7 bases. Germline values: CDR1 SEHNR, CDR2 FQNEAQ (reference sequence). The CDR3 spans 15 residues. V shed 4 bases, J shed 5 bases, and the junction held 10 bases outside the gene matches.

The chain uses TRBV18 and TRBJ1-2; possible D gene TRBD1, 5 bases. Per germline, CDR1 KGHSH and CDR2 LQKENI. Trimming left V 9 bases short and J 2 bases short, with 13 bases between. The CDR3 runs to 13 residues. The CDR3 sequence is CASLGVENYGYTF. The CDR3 DNA sequence: TGTGCCAGTTTGGGGGTAGAGAACTATGGCTACACCTTC.

The V call is TRBV2, the J call TRBJ2-2; no clear D gene. CDR1 and CDR2 (germline): SNHLY, FYNNEI. V lost 1 base and J 1 base, leaving 4 bases between the germline ends. The CDR3 spans 14 residues. The CDR3 bases are TGTGCCAGCAGTGAAGGGTGGAACACCGGGGAGCTGTTTTTT. Encoded protein: CASSEGWNTGELFF.

This clone showed up just once. The CDR3 nucleotides read TGTGCCAGCAGCTTGGGTTCCGCAGGGGGGCCGAACACTGAAGCTTTCTTT. Protein sequence: CASSLGSAGGPNTEAFF. V and J are TRBV7-9 and TRBJ1-1, with TRBD1 matching over 7 bases. The CDR3 extends over 17 amino acids. Germline assignment: CDR1 SEHNR and CDR2 FQNEAQ (reference sequence). The V segment lost 3 bases and the J segment 1 base; nucleotides outside the gene matches: 11.